This T cell receptor (beta chain) was recovered during a study of blood T cell repertoires in COVID-19. On the study more broadly: Donors in the United States, Italy and Spain gave samples during acute or convalescent COVID-19. PBMCs, B-cell-depleted T cells, or T cells were the source of the cDNA or gDNA that made up the material.

This clone was counted only a few times. In the study's own analysis: Nucleated cell counts were estimated from reference gene primer amplification. Profiling relied on immunoSEQ multiplex PCR, and the TCRdb table lists in-frame clones only, not all of them. The V and J calls and clone size are taken from that table; D and trimming were inferred from the DNA. The sample has under 95,000 clones; approximately 80% are singletons. CDR1 and CDR2 from the germline V gene are LNHDA and SQIVND (reference sequence). J lost 12 bases, V lost 2 bases, and 6 bases had no gene match. The CDR3 loop spans 13 amino acids.

This receptor was identified in a man aged 45-65 years with acute or convalescent COVID-19. The chain carries TRBV19 and TRBJ1-2, with 10 nucleotides matching TRBD1. Specimen: peripheral blood. This chain's CDR3 is CASSISGTGVHTF. DNA for the CDR3: TGTGCCAGTAGTATATCCGGGACAGGGGTCCACACCTTC.